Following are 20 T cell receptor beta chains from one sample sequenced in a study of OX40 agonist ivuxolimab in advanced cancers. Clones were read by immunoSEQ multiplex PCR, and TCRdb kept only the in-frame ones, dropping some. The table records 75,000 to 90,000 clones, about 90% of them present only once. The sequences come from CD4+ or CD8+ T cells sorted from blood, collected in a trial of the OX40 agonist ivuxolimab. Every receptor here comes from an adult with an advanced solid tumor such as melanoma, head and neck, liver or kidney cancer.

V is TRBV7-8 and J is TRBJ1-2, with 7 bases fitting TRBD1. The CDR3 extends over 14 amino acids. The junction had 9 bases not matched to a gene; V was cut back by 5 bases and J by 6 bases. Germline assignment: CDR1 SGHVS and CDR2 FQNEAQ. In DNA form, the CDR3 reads TGTGCCAGCAGCCCCCCTGGGACAGCGAATGGCTACACCTTC. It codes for CASSPPGTANGYTF.

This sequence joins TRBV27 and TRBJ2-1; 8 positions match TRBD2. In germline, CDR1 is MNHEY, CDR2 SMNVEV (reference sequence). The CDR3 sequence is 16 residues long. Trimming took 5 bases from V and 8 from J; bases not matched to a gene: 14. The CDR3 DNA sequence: TGTGCCAGCAGTCTAGGCCGTTGGACTAGCATCGATGAGCAGTTCTTC. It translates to CASSLGRWTSIDEQFF.

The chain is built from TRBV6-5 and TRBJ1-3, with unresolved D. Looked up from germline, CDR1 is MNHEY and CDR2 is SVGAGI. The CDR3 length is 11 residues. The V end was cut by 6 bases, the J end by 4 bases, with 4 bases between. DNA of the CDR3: TGTGCCAGCAGGCTCGGAAACACCATATATTTT. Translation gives CASRLGNTIYF.

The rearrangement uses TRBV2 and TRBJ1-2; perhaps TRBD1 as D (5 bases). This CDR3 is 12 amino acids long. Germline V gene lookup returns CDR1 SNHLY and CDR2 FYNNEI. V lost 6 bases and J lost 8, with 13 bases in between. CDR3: CASSRDVVGYTF. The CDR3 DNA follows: TGTGCCAGCAGCCGGGACGTTGTAGGCTACACCTTC. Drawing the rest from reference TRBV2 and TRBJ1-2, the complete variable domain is EPEVTQTPSHQVTQMGQEVILRCVPISNHLYFYWYRQILGQKVEFLVSFYNNEISEKSEIFDDQFSVERPDGSNFTLKIRSTKLEDSAMYFCASSRDVVGYTFGSGTRLTVV.

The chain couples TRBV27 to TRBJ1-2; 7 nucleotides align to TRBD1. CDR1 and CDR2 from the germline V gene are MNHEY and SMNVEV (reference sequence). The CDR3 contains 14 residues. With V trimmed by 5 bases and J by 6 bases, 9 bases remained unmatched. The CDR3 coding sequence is TGTGCCAGCAGTGCTCTACAGGGGAGGAATGGCTACACCTTC. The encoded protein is CASSALQGRNGYTF.

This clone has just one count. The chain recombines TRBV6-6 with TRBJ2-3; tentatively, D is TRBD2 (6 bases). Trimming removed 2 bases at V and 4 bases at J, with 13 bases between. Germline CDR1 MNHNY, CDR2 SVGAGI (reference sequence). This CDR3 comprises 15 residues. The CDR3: CASSYGWGEADTQYF. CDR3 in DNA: TGTGCCAGCAGTTACGGCTGGGGGGAGGCAGATACGCAGTATTTT.

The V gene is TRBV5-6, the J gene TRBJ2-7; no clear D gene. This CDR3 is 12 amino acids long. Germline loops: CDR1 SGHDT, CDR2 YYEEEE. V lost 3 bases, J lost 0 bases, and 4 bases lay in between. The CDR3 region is CASSSPSYEQYF. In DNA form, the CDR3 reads TGTGCCAGCAGCTCCCCCTCCTACGAGCAGTACTTC.

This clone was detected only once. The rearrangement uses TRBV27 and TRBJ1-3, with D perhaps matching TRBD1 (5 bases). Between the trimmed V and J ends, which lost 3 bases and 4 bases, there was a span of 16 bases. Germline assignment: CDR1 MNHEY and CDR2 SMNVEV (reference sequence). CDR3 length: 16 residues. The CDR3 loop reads CASSLSPGTGGNTIYF. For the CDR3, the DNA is TGTGCCAGCAGTTTGTCCCCGGGGACGGGAGGAAACACCATATATTTT.

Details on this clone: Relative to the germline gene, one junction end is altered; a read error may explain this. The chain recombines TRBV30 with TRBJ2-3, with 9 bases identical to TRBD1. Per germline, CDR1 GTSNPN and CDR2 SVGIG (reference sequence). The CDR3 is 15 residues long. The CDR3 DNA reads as TGTGCCCGGAGTGCTGTGGACAGGGGTTTGGATACGCAGTATTTT. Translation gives CARSAVDRGLDTQYF.

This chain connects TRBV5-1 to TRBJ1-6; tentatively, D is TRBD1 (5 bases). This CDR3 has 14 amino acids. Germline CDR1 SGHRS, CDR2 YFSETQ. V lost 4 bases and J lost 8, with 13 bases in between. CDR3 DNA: TGCGCCAGCAGCGGTCAGGGTATGGATTCACCCCTCCACTTT. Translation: CASSGQGMDSPLHF.

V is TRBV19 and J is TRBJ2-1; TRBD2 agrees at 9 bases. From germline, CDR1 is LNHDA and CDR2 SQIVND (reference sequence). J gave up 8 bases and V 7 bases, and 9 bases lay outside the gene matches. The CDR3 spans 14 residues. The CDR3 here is CASNLAGGFHEQFF. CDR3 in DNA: TGTGCCAGTAATCTGGCGGGGGGGTTTCATGAGCAGTTCTTC.

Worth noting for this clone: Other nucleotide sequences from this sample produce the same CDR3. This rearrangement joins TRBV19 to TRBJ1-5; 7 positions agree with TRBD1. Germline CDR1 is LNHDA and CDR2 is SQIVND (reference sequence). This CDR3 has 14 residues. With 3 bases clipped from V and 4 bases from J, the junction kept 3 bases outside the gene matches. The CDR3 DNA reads TGTGCCAGTAGTATTAGGGACAGTAATCAGCCCCAGCATTTT. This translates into CASSIRDSNQPQHF.

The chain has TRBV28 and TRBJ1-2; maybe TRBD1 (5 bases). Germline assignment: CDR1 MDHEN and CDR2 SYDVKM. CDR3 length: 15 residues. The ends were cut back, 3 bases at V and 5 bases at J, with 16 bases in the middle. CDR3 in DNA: TGTGCCAGCAGTTTCTTCGCAGGGTTTGGGTATGGCTACACCTTC. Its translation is CASSFFAGFGYGYTF.

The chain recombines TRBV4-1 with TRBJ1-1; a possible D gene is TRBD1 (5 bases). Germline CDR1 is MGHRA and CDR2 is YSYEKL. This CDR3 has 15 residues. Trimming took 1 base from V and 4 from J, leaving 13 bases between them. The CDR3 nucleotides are TGCGCCAGCAGCCAAGGACGGTGGGGGAGCACTGAAGCTTTCTTT. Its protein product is CASSQGRWGSTEAFF.

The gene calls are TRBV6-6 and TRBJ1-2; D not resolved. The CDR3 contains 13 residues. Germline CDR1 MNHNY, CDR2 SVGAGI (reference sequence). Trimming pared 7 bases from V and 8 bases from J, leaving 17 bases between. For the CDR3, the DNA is TGTGCCAGCACCTCTAGGGAGGGAAGCGGCTACACCTTC. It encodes CASTSREGSGYTF.

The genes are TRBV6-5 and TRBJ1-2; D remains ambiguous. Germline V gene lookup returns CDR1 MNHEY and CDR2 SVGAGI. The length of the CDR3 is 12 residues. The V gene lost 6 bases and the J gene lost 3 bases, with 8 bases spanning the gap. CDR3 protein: CASSRGDYGYTF. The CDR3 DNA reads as TGTGCCAGCAGCCGTGGGGACTATGGCTACACCTTC.

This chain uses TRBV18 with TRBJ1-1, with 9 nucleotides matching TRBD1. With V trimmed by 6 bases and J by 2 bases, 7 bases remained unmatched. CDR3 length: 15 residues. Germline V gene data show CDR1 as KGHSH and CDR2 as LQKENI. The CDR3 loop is CASSIRQGVNTEAFF. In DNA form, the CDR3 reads TGTGCCAGCTCGATCCGACAGGGGGTTAACACTGAAGCTTTCTTT. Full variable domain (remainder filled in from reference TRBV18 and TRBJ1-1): NAGVMQNPRHLVRRRGQEARLRCSPMKGHSHVYWYRQLPEEGLKFMVYLQKENIIDESGMPKERFSAEFPKEGPSILRIQQVVRGDSAAYFCASSIRQGVNTEAFFGQGTRLTVV.

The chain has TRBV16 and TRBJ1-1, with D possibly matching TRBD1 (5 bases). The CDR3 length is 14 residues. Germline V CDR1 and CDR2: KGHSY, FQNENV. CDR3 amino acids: CANGGIAMNTEAFF. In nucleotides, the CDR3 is TGTGCTAACGGGGGGATCGCGATGAACACTGAAGCTTTCTTT.

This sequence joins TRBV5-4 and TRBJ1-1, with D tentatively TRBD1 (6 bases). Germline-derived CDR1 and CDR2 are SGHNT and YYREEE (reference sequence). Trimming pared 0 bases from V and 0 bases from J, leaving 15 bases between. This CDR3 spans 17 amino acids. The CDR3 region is CASSLGWGGIVNTEAFF. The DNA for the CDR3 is TGTGCCAGCAGCTTGGGATGGGGGGGCATCGTGAACACTGAAGCTTTCTTT.

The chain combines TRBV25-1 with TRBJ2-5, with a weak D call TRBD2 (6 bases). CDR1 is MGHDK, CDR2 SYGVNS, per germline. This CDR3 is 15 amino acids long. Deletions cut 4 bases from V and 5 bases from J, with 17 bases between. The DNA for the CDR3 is TGTGCCAGCAGTGCCTGGGGCGGGGCTTTTGAGACCCAGTACTTC. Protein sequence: CASSAWGGAFETQYF. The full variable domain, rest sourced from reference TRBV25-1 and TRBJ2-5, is EADIYQTPRYLVIGTGKKITLECSQTMGHDKMYWYQQDPGMELHLIHYSYGVNSTEKGDLSSESTVSRIRTEHFPLTLESARPSHTSQYLCASSAWGGAFETQYFGPGTRLLVL.